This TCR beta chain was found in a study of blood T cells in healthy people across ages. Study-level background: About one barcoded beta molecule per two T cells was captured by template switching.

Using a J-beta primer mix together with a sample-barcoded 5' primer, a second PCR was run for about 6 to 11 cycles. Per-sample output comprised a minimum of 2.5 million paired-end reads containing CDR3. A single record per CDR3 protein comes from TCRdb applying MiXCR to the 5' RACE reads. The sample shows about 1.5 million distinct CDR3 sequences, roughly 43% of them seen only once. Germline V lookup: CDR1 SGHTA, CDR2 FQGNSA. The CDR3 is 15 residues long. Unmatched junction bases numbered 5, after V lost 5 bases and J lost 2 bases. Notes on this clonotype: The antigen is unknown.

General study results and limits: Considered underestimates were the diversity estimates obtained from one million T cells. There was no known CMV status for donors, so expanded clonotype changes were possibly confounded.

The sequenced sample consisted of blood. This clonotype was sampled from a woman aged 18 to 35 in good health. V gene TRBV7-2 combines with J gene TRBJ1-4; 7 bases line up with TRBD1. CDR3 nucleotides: TGTGCCAGCAGCCCACAGGGGACGACTAATGAAAAACTGTTTTTT. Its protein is CASSPQGTTNEKLFF.